Listed below are T cell receptor beta chains from one sample, sequenced in a study of neurological immune-mediated disorders. TCRdb re-analysed the 5' RACE reads in MiXCR, keeping a single row per CDR3 protein. The data contain about 62,000 distinct CDR3 sequences, under 5.5% of them singletons. The sample consisted of PBMCs. These TCRs come from a woman aged 50 to 60 with multiple sclerosis. Both conserved end residues are part of each CDR3. D genes are given only for firm matches. Size tells how often a clone was seen (once, few, many) or the class of an expanded clone, and some rows leave it out.

D gene	clone size	V gene	J gene	CDR3 DNA	CDR3 protein
TRBD2	many	TRBV4-1	TRBJ2-5	TGCGCCAGCAGCGAACTAGCGGGGGGTCAAGAGACCCAGTACTTC	CASSELAGGQETQYF
.	many	TRBV14	TRBJ1-1	TGTGCCAGCAGCCAAGATACGAGGGGCGAAGCTTTCTTT	CASSQDTRGEAFF
.	many	TRBV5-1	TRBJ2-5	TGCGCCAGCAGCTATCAGGGGACGGAAGAGACCCAGTACTTC	CASSYQGTEETQYF
.	.	TRBV6-5	TRBJ2-5	TGTGCCAGCAGTTACGGACTCACCACCCAAGAGACCCAGTACTTC	CASSYGLTTQETQYF
TRBD2	many	TRBV29-1	TRBJ2-3	TGCAGCGTTGGGACTAGCGGGGGGAGCACAGATACGCAGTATTTT	CSVGTSGGSTDTQYF
TRBD2	many	TRBV27	TRBJ2-7	TGTGCCAGCAGTTTATCGTCCCTACTAGCGGGGGGCGTCTACGAGCAGTACTTC	CASSLSSLLAGGVYEQYF
TRBD2	many	TRBV5-1	TRBJ2-3	TGCGCCAGCAGCTTTGGGGTCCTAGCGGGGGTTCAAGATACGCAGTATTTT	CASSFGVLAGVQDTQYF
.	many	TRBV20-1	TRBJ1-2	TGCAGTGCTAGAGGGGGGCCGACTAACTATGGCTACACCTTC	CSARGGPTNYGYTF
.	many	TRBV6-1	TRBJ2-3	TGTGCCAGCAGTGCGAAGATGGACACAGATACGCAGTATTTT	CASSAKMDTDTQYF
.	many	TRBV7-9	TRBJ2-4	TGTGCCAGCAGCTTATTACCCAAAAACATTCAGTACTTC	CASSLLPKNIQYF
.	few	TRBV18	TRBJ2-3	TGTGCCAGCTCAACCGGACACGCAGATACGCAGTATTTT	CASSTGHADTQYF
TRBD1	few	TRBV5-5	TRBJ2-3	TGTGCCAGCAGCTTGAGGGGGCAGGGCATAGGAGATACGCAGTATTTT	CASSLRGQGIGDTQYF
.	many	TRBV9	TRBJ2-2	TGTGCCAGCAGCTGGGGGGTTTTGAACACCGGGGAGCTGTTTTTT	CASSWGVLNTGELFF
.	many	TRBV5-1	TRBJ1-2	TGCGCCAGCGGCCCGGACAGAGGGTATGGCTACACCTTC	CASGPDRGYGYTF
TRBD2	many	TRBV6-2/TRBV6-3	TRBJ2-1	TGTGCCAGCAGTTACGTGGCGGGGGGGTCGGGGGAGCAGTTCTTC	CASSYVAGGSGEQFF
.	many	TRBV7-2	TRBJ2-1	TGTGCCAGCAGCTTGGACGGCCGGTACAATGAGCAGTTCTTC	CASSLDGRYNEQFF
.	many	TRBV7-2	TRBJ2-1	TGTGCCAGCAGCTTAGAGTCGCAGGGCCGGTGGAATGAGCAGTTCTTC	CASSLESQGRWNEQFF
.	many	TRBV7-3	TRBJ2-2	TGTGCCAGCAGCTTGATTCCGGGGGCAGCCGGGGAGCTGTTTTTT	CASSLIPGAAGELFF
.	many	TRBV7-9	TRBJ2-3	TGTGCCAGCAGCTTTACGACAGGAGCTACAGATACGCAGTATTTT	CASSFTTGATDTQYF
.	few	TRBV5-1	TRBJ2-2	TGCGCCAGCAGCTTGGCTCCAGGATCGGGGGAGCTGTTTTTT	CASSLAPGSGELFF
.	many	TRBV5-1	TRBJ1-1	TGCGCCAGCAGCTTGGCGGCCAGGGTAATGAACACTGAAGCTTTCTTT	CASSLAARVMNTEAFF
.	many	TRBV29-1	TRBJ2-4	TGCAGCGTTGAGTCGGGGGACAGAGGGCCGTACTTC	CSVESGDRGPYF
.	many	TRBV3-1	TRBJ1-2	TGTGCCAGCAGCCAAGAGAGGGGCTACACCTTC	CASSQERGYTF
.	many	TRBV4-2	TRBJ2-7	TGTGCCAGCAGCCAAGATTTACCCCAGGGAAGTGTCCTTTACGAGCAGTACTTC	CASSQDLPQGSVLYEQYF
TRBD1	many	TRBV9	TRBJ2-1	TGTGCCAGCAGCCTGACAGGGGTAAATGAGCAGTTCTTC	CASSLTGVNEQFF
.	many	TRBV11-2	TRBJ2-7	TGTGCCAGCAGCATGGGCTACGAGCAGTACTTC	CASSMGYEQYF
TRBD1	many	TRBV5-5	TRBJ1-4	TGTGCCAGCAGCCTTTCTAGGACAGGAGGAAATGAAAAACTGTTTTTT	CASSLSRTGGNEKLFF
.	many	TRBV12-3/TRBV12-4	TRBJ1-5	TGTGCCAGCAGTCTCGGAGGTATGCAGCCCCAGCATTTT	CASSLGGMQPQHF
.	many	TRBV28	TRBJ1-5	TGTGCCAGCAGTTTATTCCTCGGAGAGGGAGGGGACTTTTCCCAGCATTTT	CASSLFLGEGGDFSQHF
.	few	TRBV5-4	TRBJ2-5	TGTGCCAGCAGTATGAGTGAGATAAGATCGGAGACCCAGTACTTC	CASSMSEIRSETQYF
TRBD1	few	TRBV5-1	TRBJ2-3	TGCGCCACCAGCAGGGACAGGGGCACAGATACGCAGTATTTT	CATSRDRGTDTQYF
.	many	TRBV7-9	TRBJ1-1	TGTGCCAGCAGCTTGATCAGTACTGAAGCTTTCTTT	CASSLISTEAFF
.	many	TRBV5-1	TRBJ1-6	TGCGCCAGCAGCTCCCGGGGGGGAACGAATTCACCCCTCCACTTT	CASSSRGGTNSPLHF
.	many	TRBV27	TRBJ1-3	TGTGCCAGCAGTCTCAGGGGTTCCGGAAACACCATATATTTT	CASSLRGSGNTIYF
.	many	TRBV12-3/TRBV12-4	TRBJ1-2	TGTGCCAGCACCAAACAGGGCGCCTATGGCTACACCTTC	CASTKQGAYGYTF
.	many	TRBV5-1	TRBJ2-7	TGCGCCAGCAGCTTGGGGCAGGATATCTACGAGCAGTACTTC	CASSLGQDIYEQYF
TRBD1	many	TRBV5-5	TRBJ2-2	TGTGCCAGCAGCTCGGCGGACAGGGGATGGGTCGGGGAGCTGTTTTTT	CASSSADRGWVGELFF
TRBD2	many	TRBV10-2	TRBJ2-7	TGCGCCAGCAGTAAGTTAGCGGGGGCCGCCTACGAGCAGTACTTC	CASSKLAGAAYEQYF
.	.	TRBV7-9	TRBJ1-6	TGTGCCAGCAGCGCTGGAATCCATAATTCACCCCTCCACTTT	CASSAGIHNSPLHF
TRBD1	few	TRBV7-2	TRBJ1-5	TGTGCCAGCAGCTTGACAGGGGGGTTGCATCAGCCCCAGAATTTT	CASSLTGGLHQPQNF
.	many	TRBV9	TRBJ2-3	TGTGCCAGCAGCGTAGCCACAGATACGCAGTATTTT	CASSVATDTQYF
TRBD2	many	TRBV7-8	TRBJ2-1	TGTGCCAGCAGCTTAACTAGCGGGGGGATATGGAATGAGCAGTTCTTC	CASSLTSGGIWNEQFF
.	many	TRBV5-5	TRBJ2-5	TGTGCCAGCAGCTTGGAGACCGTGGAGACCCAGTACTTC	CASSLETVETQYF
.	many	TRBV7-2	TRBJ1-5	TGTGCCAGCAGCTTCAGGGCTGATCAGCCCCAGCATTTT	CASSFRADQPQHF
.	many	TRBV10-3	TRBJ2-2	TGTGCCATCAGTGCGGGGCACCCGAACACCGGGGAGCTGTTTTTT	CAISAGHPNTGELFF
.	many	TRBV12-3/TRBV12-4	TRBJ1-2	TGTGCCAGCAATCTAAGGACGGGGGGTAACTATGGCTACACCTTC	CASNLRTGGNYGYTF
TRBD2	many	TRBV7-2	TRBJ2-3	TGTGCCAGCAGCTTAACGGTCCCTAGCGGGGGGGCCCCAAGACTGTATTTT	CASSLTVPSGGAPRLYF
TRBD1	.	TRBV18	TRBJ2-1	TGTGCCAGCTCACCACAGGGACAGGGGTACAATGAGCAGTTCTTC	CASSPQGQGYNEQFF
.	many	TRBV6-4	TRBJ2-3	TGTGCCAGCAGTGACCTTGCGACAGATACGCAGTATTTT	CASSDLATDTQYF
.	many	TRBV28	TRBJ1-1	TGTGCCAGCAGTTTAAACGCTGAAGCTTTCTTT	CASSLNAEAFF
TRBD1	many	TRBV7-2	TRBJ1-1	TGTGCCAGCAGCTTAGCGGGACAGGGAAACACTGAAGCTTTCTTT	CASSLAGQGNTEAFF
TRBD2	.	TRBV20-1	TRBJ2-3	TGCAGTGCTAGAGTTAGCGGGGCCTACACAGATACGCAGTATTTT	CSARVSGAYTDTQYF
.	few	TRBV2	TRBJ2-3	TGTGCCAGCAGGCCGGAGGCAGATACGCAGTATTTT	CASRPEADTQYF